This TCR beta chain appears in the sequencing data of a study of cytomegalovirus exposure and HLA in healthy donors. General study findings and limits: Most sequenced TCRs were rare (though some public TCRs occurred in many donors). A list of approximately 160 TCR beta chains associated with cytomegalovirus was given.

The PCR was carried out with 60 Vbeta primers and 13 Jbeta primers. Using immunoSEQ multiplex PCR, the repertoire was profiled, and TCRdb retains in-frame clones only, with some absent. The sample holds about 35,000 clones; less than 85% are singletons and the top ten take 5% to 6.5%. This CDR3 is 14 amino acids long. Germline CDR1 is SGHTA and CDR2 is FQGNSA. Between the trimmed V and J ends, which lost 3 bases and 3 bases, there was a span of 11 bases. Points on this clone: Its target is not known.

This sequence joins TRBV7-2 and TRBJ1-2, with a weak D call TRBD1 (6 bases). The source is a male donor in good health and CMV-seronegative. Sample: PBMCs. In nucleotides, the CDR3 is TGTGCCAGCAGCTTGGCACAGGGACACTATGGCTACACCTTC. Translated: CASSLAQGHYGYTF. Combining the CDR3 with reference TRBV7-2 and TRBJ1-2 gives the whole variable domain GAGVSQSPSNKVTEKGKDVELRCDPISGHTALYWYRQSLGQGLEFLIYFQGNSAPDKSGLPSDRFSAERTGGSVSTLTIQRTQQEDSAVYLCASSLAQGHYGYTFGSGTRLTVV.